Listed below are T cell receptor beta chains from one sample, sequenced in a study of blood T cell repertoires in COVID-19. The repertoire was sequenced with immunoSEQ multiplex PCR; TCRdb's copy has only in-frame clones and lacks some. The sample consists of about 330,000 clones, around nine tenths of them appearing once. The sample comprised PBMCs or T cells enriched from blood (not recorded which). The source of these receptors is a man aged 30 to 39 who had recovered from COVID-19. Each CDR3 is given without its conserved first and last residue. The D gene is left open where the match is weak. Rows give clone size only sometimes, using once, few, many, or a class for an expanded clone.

cdr3_aa: ASCPVGVNTEAF; v_call: TRBV6-5; clone_size: .; j_call: TRBJ1-1; d_call: .
cdr3_aa: ASSNMNTEAF; v_call: TRBV7-9; clone_size: .; j_call: TRBJ1-1; d_call: .
cdr3_aa: ASSQDLGDRVSPLH; v_call: TRBV3-1/TRBV3-2; clone_size: .; j_call: TRBJ1-6; d_call: TRBD1
cdr3_aa: ASKTGGGEQF; v_call: TRBV6-6; clone_size: .; j_call: TRBJ2-1; d_call: TRBD1
cdr3_aa: ASSDGTSGTGANVLT; v_call: TRBV6-4; clone_size: few; j_call: TRBJ2-6; d_call: TRBD2
cdr3_aa: ASSRSIYRQGNSPLH; v_call: TRBV4-2; clone_size: .; j_call: TRBJ1-6; d_call: TRBD1
cdr3_aa: ASSLAYSYNEQF; v_call: TRBV14; clone_size: .; j_call: TRBJ2-1; d_call: .
cdr3_aa: ASSWRGDRGSY; v_call: TRBV12-3/TRBV12-4; clone_size: .; j_call: TRBJ2-7; d_call: TRBD1
cdr3_aa: ASSLHSGGSTDTQY; v_call: TRBV9; clone_size: .; j_call: TRBJ2-3; d_call: TRBD2
cdr3_aa: ASSPRTSLPNEQF; v_call: TRBV9; clone_size: .; j_call: TRBJ2-1; d_call: TRBD2
cdr3_aa: ASSPGTAAYEQY; v_call: TRBV28; clone_size: once; j_call: TRBJ2-7; d_call: TRBD1
cdr3_aa: ASSLGLSYEQY; v_call: TRBV27; clone_size: .; j_call: TRBJ2-7; d_call: .
cdr3_aa: AISDPRLAGDTDTQY; v_call: TRBV10-3; clone_size: .; j_call: TRBJ2-3; d_call: TRBD2
cdr3_aa: ASSQEVRTGGPVEQY; v_call: TRBV3-1/TRBV3-2; clone_size: .; j_call: TRBJ2-7; d_call: TRBD1
cdr3_aa: ASKARGTQY; v_call: TRBV3-1/TRBV3-2; clone_size: .; j_call: TRBJ2-3; d_call: .
cdr3_aa: ASLRKGSNQPQH; v_call: TRBV6-5; clone_size: .; j_call: TRBJ1-5; d_call: .
cdr3_aa: ASSQVWTRIRANTGELF; v_call: TRBV3-1/TRBV3-2; clone_size: .; j_call: TRBJ2-2; d_call: TRBD2
cdr3_aa: ASSSTGGKPQH; v_call: TRBV11-2; clone_size: few; j_call: TRBJ1-5; d_call: TRBD1
cdr3_aa: ASSQGAAPGYEQY; v_call: TRBV4-1; clone_size: .; j_call: TRBJ2-7; d_call: .
cdr3_aa: ASSFDRGLGNQPQH; v_call: TRBV7-2; clone_size: .; j_call: TRBJ1-5; d_call: TRBD1
cdr3_aa: ASSLDRTYEQY; v_call: TRBV5-6; clone_size: .; j_call: TRBJ2-7; d_call: .
cdr3_aa: ASSLWQGIGEKLF; v_call: TRBV5-1; clone_size: few; j_call: TRBJ1-4; d_call: .
cdr3_aa: ASSLNTRDEQF; v_call: TRBV12-3/TRBV12-4; clone_size: .; j_call: TRBJ2-1; d_call: .
cdr3_aa: ASRPGTGANQPQH; v_call: TRBV6-5; clone_size: .; j_call: TRBJ1-5; d_call: TRBD1
cdr3_aa: ASGQGVYEQY; v_call: TRBV10-2; clone_size: .; j_call: TRBJ2-7; d_call: TRBD1
cdr3_aa: ASSYSDTGYEQY; v_call: TRBV6-5; clone_size: few; j_call: TRBJ2-7; d_call: .
cdr3_aa: ASSQDGQGFKETQY; v_call: TRBV4-2; clone_size: .; j_call: TRBJ2-5; d_call: TRBD1
cdr3_aa: ASRWGGLTGELF; v_call: TRBV19; clone_size: .; j_call: TRBJ2-2; d_call: .
cdr3_aa: ASSIRDRGEKLF; v_call: TRBV19; clone_size: .; j_call: TRBJ1-4; d_call: TRBD1
cdr3_aa: AGRDRGYEQY; v_call: TRBV30; clone_size: .; j_call: TRBJ2-7; d_call: TRBD1
cdr3_aa: ASSPGQGDYGYT; v_call: TRBV6-5; clone_size: once; j_call: TRBJ1-2; d_call: TRBD1
cdr3_aa: ASSSPGLARNEQF; v_call: TRBV28; clone_size: .; j_call: TRBJ2-1; d_call: TRBD2
cdr3_aa: ATRSSPSNQPQH; v_call: TRBV28; clone_size: .; j_call: TRBJ1-5; d_call: .
cdr3_aa: ASSPPPLGVLAF; v_call: TRBV28; clone_size: .; j_call: TRBJ1-1; d_call: .
cdr3_aa: ASSPGTASYEQY; v_call: TRBV19; clone_size: .; j_call: TRBJ2-7; d_call: TRBD1
cdr3_aa: ATSRAENTEAF; v_call: TRBV24-1; clone_size: .; j_call: TRBJ1-1; d_call: .
cdr3_aa: ATSDLYGAGGNTGELF; v_call: TRBV24-1; clone_size: .; j_call: TRBJ2-2; d_call: TRBD2
cdr3_aa: ASSVVPAGVFGELF; v_call: TRBV9; clone_size: .; j_call: TRBJ2-2; d_call: TRBD2
cdr3_aa: ASSLQRGPNTGELF; v_call: TRBV7-6; clone_size: once; j_call: TRBJ2-2; d_call: .
cdr3_aa: ASSLSGTGYNYGYT; v_call: TRBV27; clone_size: .; j_call: TRBJ1-2; d_call: TRBD1
cdr3_aa: ATSRAGTGVNEQF; v_call: TRBV15; clone_size: few; j_call: TRBJ2-1; d_call: TRBD1
cdr3_aa: ASTVGLVSGRRKLF; v_call: TRBV19; clone_size: .; j_call: TRBJ1-4; d_call: .
cdr3_aa: ASSDPGVAGGPDTQY; v_call: TRBV19; clone_size: .; j_call: TRBJ2-3; d_call: TRBD2
cdr3_aa: ASSFVGQGANEQF; v_call: TRBV5-1; clone_size: .; j_call: TRBJ2-1; d_call: TRBD1
cdr3_aa: ASSLGQLNTEAF; v_call: TRBV7-9; clone_size: .; j_call: TRBJ1-1; d_call: .